This passage covers 6 T cell receptor beta chains from one sample sequenced in a study of cytomegalovirus exposure and HLA in healthy donors. Both 60 Vbeta primers and 13 Jbeta primers went into the PCR. Assay used: immunoSEQ multiplex PCR; TCRdb lists only in-frame clones, some missing. This sample carries 100,000 to 150,000 clones, about 80% of them seen once, and the ten largest clones take around 3.5%. Sequencing used PBMCs. The receptor source for this set is a woman aged 40-49 years in good health and CMV-seropositive.

V gene TRBV4-1 combines with J gene TRBJ2-7; TRBD2 matches at 10 bases. Germline V gene sequence: CDR1 MGHRA, CDR2 YSYEKL. V dropped 0 bases and J dropped 10; count of bases not matched to a gene: 6. This CDR3 comprises 14 residues. The CDR3 nucleotides are TGCGCCAGCAGCCAAGATCGAACTAGCGGGATTCAGTACTTC. Translation gives CASSQDRTSGIQYF.

The chain carries TRBV6-5 and TRBJ2-3; 12 bases agree with TRBD2. V shed 4 bases and J 3 bases; nucleotides not matched to a gene: 5. The CDR3 loop spans 16 amino acids. Germline V gives CDR1 MNHEY, CDR2 SVGAGI. The CDR3 reads CASSSRGTSGTDTQYF. The DNA for the CDR3 is TGTGCCAGCAGTTCAAGGGGGACTAGCGGGACAGATACGCAGTATTTT.

The CDR3, as DNA: TGTGCCAGCAGCTCAGGGCGCTTCCACCCCACGGCAGATACGCAGTATTTT. It specifies CASSSGRFHPTADTQYF. The chain links TRBV11-2 to TRBJ2-3; D possibly corresponds to TRBD1 (5 bases). Germline V CDR1 and CDR2: SGHAT, FQNNGV. The CDR3 sequence is 17 residues long. Trimming stripped 4 bases from V and 4 bases from J, with 21 bases between. The full variable domain, its missing parts supplied by reference TRBV11-2 and TRBJ2-3, is EAGVAQSPRYKIIEKRQSVAFWCNPISGHATLYWYQQILGQGPKLLIQFQNNGVVDDSQLPKDRFSAERLKGVDSTLKIQPAKLEDSAVYLCASSSGRFHPTADTQYFGPGTRLTVL.

This clone was observed a few times. The chain links TRBV27 to TRBJ1-5; D gene unclear. V lost 3 bases and J 0 bases, leaving 15 bases between the germline ends. The CDR3 is 17 residues long. Germline-derived CDR1 and CDR2 are MNHEY and SMNVEV (reference sequence). Here the CDR3 reads CASSLRGWANSNQPQHF. CDR3 bases: TGTGCCAGCAGTTTGCGTGGTTGGGCGAATAGCAATCAGCCCCAGCATTTT.

The chain carries TRBV15 and TRBJ2-5; 7 nucleotides match TRBD1. The J call may be incorrect, as the DNA end agrees better with TRBJ2-7. Germline assignment: CDR1 LNHNV and CDR2 YYDKDF (reference sequence). The CDR3 runs to 13 residues. CDR3 in DNA: TGTGCCACCGGACGTTCGACAGGGTACGAGCAGTACTTC. Translating it yields CATGRSTGYEQYF.

V gene TRBV29-1 combines with J gene TRBJ1-1; 7 bases match TRBD1. Germline values: CDR1 SQVTM, CDR2 ANQGSEA. The CDR3 consists of 15 residues. V gave up 7 bases and J gave up 1 base; unmatched junction bases: 12. CDR3 sequence: CSAKRGGDRNTEAFF. The CDR3 DNA sequence: TGCAGCGCTAAACGGGGGGGGGACAGGAACACTGAAGCTTTCTTT. Supplemented by reference TRBV29-1 and TRBJ1-1, the full variable domain reads SAVISQKPSRDICQRGTSLTIQCQVDSQVTMMFWYRQQPGQSLTLIATANQGSEATYESGFVIDKFPISRPNLTFSTLTVSNMSPEDSSIYLCSAKRGGDRNTEAFFGQGTRLTVV.